This TCR beta chain was recovered during a study of T cells in Graves' hyperthyroidism and ophthalmopathy. This clonotype occurred many times. Antigen: not known. TCR beta CDR3 regions were amplified from RNA. RT-PCR in the first round (using the HTBI primer set) targeted the TCR CDR3. TCRdb fed the multiplex PCR reads into MiXCR, producing one record per CDR3 protein. The sample includes 450,000 to 700,000 distinct CDR3 sequences, roughly 50% seen only once; the top ten take approximately 8.4%. The study, taken as a whole, reports: Separation of ophthalmopathy from stable hyperthyroidism was achieved by a 13 V-J model.

This CDR3 contains 14 residues. Germline CDR1 reads LGHDT; CDR2 reads YNNKEL (reference sequence). V was pared by 5 bases and J by 3 bases, with 13 bases between. Stable Graves' hyperthyroidism denoted no ophthalmopathy progression over 18 months. Patients with uncontrolled infections, other autoimmune diseases, pregnancy or lactation were excluded. Each diagnosis drew on symptoms, thyroxine, TRAb, thyroid ultrasound and orbital computed tomography findings. The genes are TRBV3-1 and TRBJ1-2, with D hard to call. Sequences were obtained from peripheral blood or thyroid tissue (not recorded which). This TCR was sampled from a young woman with Graves' hyperthyroidism. The CDR3 sequence is CASSSDKDDYGYTF. CDR3 in DNA: TGTGCCAGCAGCTCCGACAAAGATGACTATGGCTACACCTTC.